This TCR beta chain was retrieved from a study of blood T cells in healthy people across ages. A J-beta primer mix and a sample-barcoded 5' primer were used in a second PCR of about 7 to 12 cycles. TCRdb analysed the 5' RACE reads with MiXCR anew, one entry per CDR3 protein. The data contain more than 1,000,000 distinct CDR3 sequences, 20% to 25% of them seen just once; the ten biggest clones take up 0.65% to 0.75%. This clonotype was found a few times. Germline loops: CDR1 MGHRA, CDR2 YSYEKL. With 2 bases removed from V and 6 bases from J, the gap between germline ends came to 19 bases. The CDR3 has 16 residues. These data were also reused for a study on T cells of mothers and their children.

The source is a girl aged 2 to 9 in good health. Sequenced sample: blood. The chain employs TRBV4-1 and TRBJ1-2; TRBD1 is a possible D gene (6 bases). The CDR3 nucleotides read TGCGCCAGCAGCCAAAACCCCGATCAGGGGCCGGATGGCTACACCTTC. Translated: CASSQNPDQGPDGYTF.